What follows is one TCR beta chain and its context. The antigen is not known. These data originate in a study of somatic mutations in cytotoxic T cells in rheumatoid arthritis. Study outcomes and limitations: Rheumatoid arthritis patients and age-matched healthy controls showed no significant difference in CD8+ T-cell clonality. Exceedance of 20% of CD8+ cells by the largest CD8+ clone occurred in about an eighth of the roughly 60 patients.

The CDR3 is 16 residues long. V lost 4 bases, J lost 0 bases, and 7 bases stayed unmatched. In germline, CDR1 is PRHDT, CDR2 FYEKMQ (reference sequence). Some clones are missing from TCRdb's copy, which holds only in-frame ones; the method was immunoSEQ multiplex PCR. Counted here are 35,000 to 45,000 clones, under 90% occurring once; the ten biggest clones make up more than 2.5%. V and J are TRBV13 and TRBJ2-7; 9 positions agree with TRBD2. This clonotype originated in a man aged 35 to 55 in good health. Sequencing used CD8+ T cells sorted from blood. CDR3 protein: CASSSRGGRDSYEQYF. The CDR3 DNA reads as TGTGCCAGCAGCTCGAGGGGCGGGAGGGACTCCTACGAGCAGTACTTC.